A selection of T cell receptor beta chains follows, all from one sample in a study of T-cell reconstitution after alpha-beta-depleted transplantation in children. TCRdb re-called the PCR reads with MiXCR, one entry per CDR3 protein. The table shows around 680,000 distinct CDR3 sequences, with 16% occurring only once. Sample: PBMCs from the stem cell graft donor, taken from the stem cell graft. These receptors were collected from a human donor who donated a stem cell graft to a child with acute myeloid leukemia. CDR3s include the opening cysteine and the closing phenylalanine or tryptophan. The D gene is left open where the match is weak. Clone size is not always given. Where it is, it says once, few, many or a class for expanded clones.

J,V,D,size,CDR3,DNA
TRBJ2-7,TRBV7-8,TRBD1,NA,CASSLARQGAAYEQYF,TGTGCCAGCAGCTTAGCCCGACAGGGTGCGGCCTACGAGCAGTACTTC
TRBJ2-1,TRBV7-9,TRBD2,few,CASSGLAGATNEQFF,TGTGCCAGCAGCGGCCTAGCGGGGGCCACTAATGAGCAGTTCTTC
TRBJ2-1,TRBV20-1,NA,many,CSAVTDNYNEQFF,TGCAGTGCCGTCACTGACAACTACAATGAGCAGTTCTTC
TRBJ2-3,TRBV5-6,NA,many,CASSPTGDTQYF,TGTGCCAGCAGCCCTACAGGGGATACGCAGTATTTT
TRBJ1-5,TRBV12-3/TRBV12-4,TRBD1,many,CASSWGQGGRKPQHF,TGTGCCAGCAGTTGGGGACAGGGGGGAAGGAAGCCCCAGCATTTT
TRBJ2-2,TRBV20-1,NA,NA,CSASGAGTGELFF,TGCAGTGCTTCAGGGGCCGGCACCGGGGAGCTGTTTTTT
TRBJ2-3,TRBV12-3/TRBV12-4,NA,NA,CASSLTGLEMNTQYF,TGTGCCAGCAGTTTGACGGGGTTGGAGATGAATACGCAGTATTTT
TRBJ1-5,TRBV12-3/TRBV12-4,TRBD1,NA,CASSYRGPNQPQHF,TGTGCCAGCAGTTACAGGGGGCCAAATCAGCCCCAGCATTTT
TRBJ2-3,TRBV9,TRBD2,few,CASSVPASGGLGNTQYF,TGTGCCAGCAGCGTTCCGGCTAGCGGGGGACTCGGGAATACGCAGTATTTT
TRBJ1-5,TRBV7-2,TRBD1,NA,CASSFDRGLNQPQHF,TGTGCCAGCAGCTTCGACAGGGGGCTCAATCAGCCCCAGCATTTT
TRBJ1-5,TRBV11-2,NA,NA,CASSLEAGIQPQHF,TGTGCCAGCAGCCTAGAGGCAGGGATCCAGCCCCAGCATTTT
TRBJ1-1,TRBV29-1,NA,many,CSVEGWRTEAFF,TGCAGCGTTGAGGGGTGGCGCACTGAAGCTTTCTTT
TRBJ1-5,TRBV20-1,NA,many,CSARDLASPGALGQPQHF,TGCAGTGCTAGAGATTTGGCCAGTCCGGGGGCGCTTGGGCAGCCCCAGCATTTT
TRBJ2-3,TRBV5-5,NA,few,CASSLGDMDTQYF,TGTGCCAGCAGCTTGGGTGATATGGATACGCAGTATTTT
TRBJ2-2,TRBV4-3,TRBD1,many,CASSQDRDRTGELFF,TGCGCCAGCAGCCAAGACAGGGACAGGACCGGGGAGCTGTTTTTT
TRBJ2-5,TRBV9,NA,few,CASSVSGSQETQYF,TGTGCCAGCAGCGTCTCCGGCAGCCAAGAGACCCAGTACTTC
TRBJ1-1,TRBV20-1,NA,many,CSASNPMNTEAFF,TGCAGTGCTAGTAATCCCATGAACACTGAAGCTTTCTTT
TRBJ1-1,TRBV7-9,NA,few,CASSPGFGEAFF,TGTGCCAGCAGCCCTGGGTTCGGTGAAGCTTTCTTT
TRBJ2-3,TRBV9,NA,many,CASSARLADTQYF,TGTGCCAGCAGCGCAAGACTGGCAGATACGCAGTATTTT
TRBJ1-2,TRBV19,NA,NA,CASSIDTRDGYTF,TGTGCCAGTAGCATAGACACACGAGATGGCTACACCTTC
TRBJ1-4,TRBV10-3,NA,many,CATQQGGDEKLFF,TGTGCCACCCAACAGGGTGGGGATGAAAAACTGTTTTTT
TRBJ1-1,TRBV20-1,NA,NA,CSARPLRGNTEAFF,TGCAGTGCTAGACCCTTACGGGGGAACACTGAAGCTTTCTTT
TRBJ2-6,TRBV30,NA,NA,CAWSLGHPGANVLTF,TGTGCCTGGAGTTTGGGACACCCTGGGGCCAACGTCCTGACTTTC
TRBJ1-2,TRBV20-1,NA,many,CSASTLGAANYGYTF,TGCAGTGCTAGTACGCTGGGGGCAGCGAACTATGGCTACACCTTC
TRBJ2-1,TRBV5-6,NA,many,CASSPQVLASYNEQFF,TGTGCCAGCAGCCCCCAGGTACTGGCCTCCTACAATGAGCAGTTCTTC
TRBJ2-3,TRBV20-1,NA,many,CSAAILGGRDTQYF,TGCAGTGCTGCCATTCTAGGAGGCCGAGATACGCAGTATTTT
TRBJ1-6,TRBV9,NA,many,CASSVVPWGKDSPLHF,TGTGCCAGCAGCGTAGTCCCCTGGGGAAAGGATTCACCCCTCCACTTT
TRBJ1-5,TRBV7-2,TRBD1,NA,CASSLEGTGGDQPQHF,TGTGCCAGCAGCTTAGAAGGGACAGGGGGAGATCAGCCCCAGCATTTT
TRBJ2-1,TRBV5-1,NA,few,CASSRWGADNEQFF,TGCGCCAGCAGCCGTTGGGGGGCAGACAATGAGCAGTTCTTC